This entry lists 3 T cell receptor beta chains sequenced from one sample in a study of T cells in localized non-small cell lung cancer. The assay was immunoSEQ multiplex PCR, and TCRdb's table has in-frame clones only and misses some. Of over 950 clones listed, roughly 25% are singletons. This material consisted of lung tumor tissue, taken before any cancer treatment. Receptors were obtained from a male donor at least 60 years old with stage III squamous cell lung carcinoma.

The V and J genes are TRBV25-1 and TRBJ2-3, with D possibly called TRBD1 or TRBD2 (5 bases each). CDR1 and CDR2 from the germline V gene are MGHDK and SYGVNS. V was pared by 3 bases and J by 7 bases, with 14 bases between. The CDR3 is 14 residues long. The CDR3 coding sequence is TGTGCCAGCAGTGAGGCACGGGGCCCAAATACGCAGTATTTT. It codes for CASSEARGPNTQYF.

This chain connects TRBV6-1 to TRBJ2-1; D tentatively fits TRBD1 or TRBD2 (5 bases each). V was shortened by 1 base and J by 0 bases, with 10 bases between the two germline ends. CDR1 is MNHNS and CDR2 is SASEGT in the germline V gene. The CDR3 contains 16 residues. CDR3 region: CASSEGSGRSYNEQFF. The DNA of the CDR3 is TGTGCCAGCAGTGAAGGCTCGGGGCGCTCCTACAATGAGCAGTTCTTC.

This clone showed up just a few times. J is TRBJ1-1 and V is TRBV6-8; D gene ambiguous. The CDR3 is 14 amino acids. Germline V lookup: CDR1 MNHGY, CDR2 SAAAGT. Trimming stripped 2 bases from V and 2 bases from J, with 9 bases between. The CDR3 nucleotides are TGTGCCAGCAGTTACAGTCCAGTAAACACTGAAGCTTTCTTT. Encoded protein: CASSYSPVNTEAFF.